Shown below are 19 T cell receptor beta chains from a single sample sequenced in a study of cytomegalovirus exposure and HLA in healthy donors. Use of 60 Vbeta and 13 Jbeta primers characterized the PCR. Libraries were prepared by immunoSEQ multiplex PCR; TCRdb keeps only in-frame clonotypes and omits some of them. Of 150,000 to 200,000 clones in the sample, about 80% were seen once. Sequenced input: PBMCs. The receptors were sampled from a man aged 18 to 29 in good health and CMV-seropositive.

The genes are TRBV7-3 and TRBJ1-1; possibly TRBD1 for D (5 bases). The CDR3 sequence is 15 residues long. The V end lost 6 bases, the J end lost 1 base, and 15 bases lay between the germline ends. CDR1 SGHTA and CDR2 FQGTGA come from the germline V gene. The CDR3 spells CASSPGEGGNTEAFF. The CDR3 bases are TGTGCCAGCAGTCCGGGGGAGGGAGGGAACACTGAAGCTTTCTTT.

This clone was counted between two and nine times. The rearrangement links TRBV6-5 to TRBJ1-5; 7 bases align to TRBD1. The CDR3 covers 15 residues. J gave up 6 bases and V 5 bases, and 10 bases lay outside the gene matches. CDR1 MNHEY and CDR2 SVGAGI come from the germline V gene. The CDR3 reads CASSRSGTASQPQHF. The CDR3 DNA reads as TGTGCCAGCAGTCGCTCCGGGACAGCCTCTCAGCCCCAGCATTTT.

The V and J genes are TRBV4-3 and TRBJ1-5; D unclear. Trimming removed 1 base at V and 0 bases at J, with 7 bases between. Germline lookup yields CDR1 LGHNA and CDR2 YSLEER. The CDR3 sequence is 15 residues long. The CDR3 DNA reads TGCGCCAGCAGCCAAGCCCTCAGTAGCAATCAGCCCCAGCATTTT. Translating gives CASSQALSSNQPQHF.

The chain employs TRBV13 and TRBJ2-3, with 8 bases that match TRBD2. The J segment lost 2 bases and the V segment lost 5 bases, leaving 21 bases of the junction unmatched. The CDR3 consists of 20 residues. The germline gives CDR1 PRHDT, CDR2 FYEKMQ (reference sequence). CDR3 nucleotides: TGTGCCAGCAGCCCCAGAGGGGGGACTAGTGGGGGCCCGCTCACAGATACGCAGTATTTT. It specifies CASSPRGGTSGGPLTDTQYF.

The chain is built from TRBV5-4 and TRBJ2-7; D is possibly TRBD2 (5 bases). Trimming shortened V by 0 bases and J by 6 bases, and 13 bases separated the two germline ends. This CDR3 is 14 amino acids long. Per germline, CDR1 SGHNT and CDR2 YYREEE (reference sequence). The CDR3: CASSLGEKSFEQYF. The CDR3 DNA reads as TGTGCCAGCAGCTTGGGGGAGAAGTCGTTCGAGCAGTACTTC.

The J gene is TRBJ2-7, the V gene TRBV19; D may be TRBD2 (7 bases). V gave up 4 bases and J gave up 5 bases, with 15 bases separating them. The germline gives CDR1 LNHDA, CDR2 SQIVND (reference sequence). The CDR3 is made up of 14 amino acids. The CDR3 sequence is CASSNRGAGDEQYF. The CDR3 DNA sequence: TGTGCCAGTAGTAACCGGGGGGCGGGTGACGAGCAGTACTTC.

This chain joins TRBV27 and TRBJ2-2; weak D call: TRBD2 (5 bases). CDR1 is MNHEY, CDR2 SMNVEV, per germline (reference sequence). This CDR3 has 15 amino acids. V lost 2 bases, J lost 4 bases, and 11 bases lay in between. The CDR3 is CASSLNPEGTGELFF. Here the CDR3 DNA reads TGTGCCAGCAGTTTAAACCCTGAGGGCACCGGGGAGCTGTTTTTT.

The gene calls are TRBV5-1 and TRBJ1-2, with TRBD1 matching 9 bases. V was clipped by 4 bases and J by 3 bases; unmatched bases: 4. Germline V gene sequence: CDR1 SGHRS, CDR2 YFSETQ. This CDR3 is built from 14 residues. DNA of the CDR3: TGCGCCAGCAGCATACAGGGGGCCGACTATGGCTACACCTTC. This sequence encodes CASSIQGADYGYTF.

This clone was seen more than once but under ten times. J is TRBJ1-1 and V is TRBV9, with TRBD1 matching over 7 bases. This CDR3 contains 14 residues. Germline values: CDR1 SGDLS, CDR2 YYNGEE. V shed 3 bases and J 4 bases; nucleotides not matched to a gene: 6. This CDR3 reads CASSDHRGSTEAFF. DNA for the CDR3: TGTGCCAGCAGCGATCACAGGGGAAGCACTGAAGCTTTCTTT.

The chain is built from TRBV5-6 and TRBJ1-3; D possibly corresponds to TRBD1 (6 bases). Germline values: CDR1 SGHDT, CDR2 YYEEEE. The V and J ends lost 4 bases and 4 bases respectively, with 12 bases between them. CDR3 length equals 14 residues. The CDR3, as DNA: TGTGCCAGCAGCCCGGGACAAAGAGGAAACACCATATATTTT. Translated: CASSPGQRGNTIYF.

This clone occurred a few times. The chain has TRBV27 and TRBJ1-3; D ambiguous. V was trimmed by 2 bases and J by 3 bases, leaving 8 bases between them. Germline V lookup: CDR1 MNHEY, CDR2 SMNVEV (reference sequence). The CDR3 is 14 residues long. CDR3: CASSLTTFGNTIYF. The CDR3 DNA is TGTGCCAGCAGTTTAACAACATTTGGAAACACCATATATTTT.

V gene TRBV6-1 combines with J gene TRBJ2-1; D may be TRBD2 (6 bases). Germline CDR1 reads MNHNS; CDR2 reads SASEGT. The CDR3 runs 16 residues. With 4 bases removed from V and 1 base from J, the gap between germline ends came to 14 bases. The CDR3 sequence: CASSALRGKSYNEQFF. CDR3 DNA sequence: TGTGCCAGCAGTGCCCTTCGCGGGAAGTCCTACAATGAGCAGTTCTTC.

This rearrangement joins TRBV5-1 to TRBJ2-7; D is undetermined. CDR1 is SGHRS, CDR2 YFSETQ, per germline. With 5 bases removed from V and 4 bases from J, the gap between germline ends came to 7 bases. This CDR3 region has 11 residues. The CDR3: CASSYAYEQYF. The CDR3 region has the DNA TGCGCCAGCAGTTACGCGTACGAGCAGTACTTC.

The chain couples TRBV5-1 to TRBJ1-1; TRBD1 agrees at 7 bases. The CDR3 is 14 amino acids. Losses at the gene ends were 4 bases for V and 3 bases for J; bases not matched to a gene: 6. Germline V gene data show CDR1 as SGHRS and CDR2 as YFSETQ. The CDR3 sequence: CASSTTGSYTEAFF. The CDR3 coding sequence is TGCGCCAGCAGCACGACAGGGTCCTACACTGAAGCTTTCTTT.

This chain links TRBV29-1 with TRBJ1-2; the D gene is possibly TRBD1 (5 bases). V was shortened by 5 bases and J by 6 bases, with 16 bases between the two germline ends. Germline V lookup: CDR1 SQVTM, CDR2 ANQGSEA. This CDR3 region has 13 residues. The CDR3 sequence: CSVTDTTLNGYTF. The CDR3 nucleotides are TGCAGCGTTACGGACACCACGTTGAATGGCTACACCTTC.

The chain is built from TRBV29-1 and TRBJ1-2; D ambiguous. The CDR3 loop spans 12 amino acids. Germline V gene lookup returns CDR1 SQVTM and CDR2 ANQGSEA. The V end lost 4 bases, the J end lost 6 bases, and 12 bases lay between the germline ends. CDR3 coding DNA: TGCAGCGTTGCTACGTTACGGGATGGCTACACCTTC. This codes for CSVATLRDGYTF.

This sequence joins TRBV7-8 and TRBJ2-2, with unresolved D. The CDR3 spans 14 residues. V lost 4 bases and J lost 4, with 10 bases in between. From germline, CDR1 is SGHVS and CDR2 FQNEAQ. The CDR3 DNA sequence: TGTGCCAGCAGCTCGAACTTTCCCACCGGGGAGCTGTTTTTT. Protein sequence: CASSSNFPTGELFF.

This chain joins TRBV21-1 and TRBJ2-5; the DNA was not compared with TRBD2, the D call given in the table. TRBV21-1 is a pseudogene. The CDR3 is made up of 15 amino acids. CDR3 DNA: TGTGCCAGCAGCGTAGTGGGGGGGCCATCGGAGACCCAGTACTTC. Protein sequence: CASSVVGGPSETQYF.

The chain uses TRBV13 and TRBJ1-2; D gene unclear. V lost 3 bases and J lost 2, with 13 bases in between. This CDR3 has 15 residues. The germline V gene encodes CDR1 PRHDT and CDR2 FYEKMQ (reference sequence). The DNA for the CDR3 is TGTGCCAGCAGCTTTGCGGGGTTGGGGAACTATGGCTACACCTTC. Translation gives CASSFAGLGNYGYTF.